Below are 17 T cell receptor beta chains sequenced from a single sample in a study of blood T cells in healthy people across ages. Primed by a sample-barcoded 5' primer and a J-beta primer mix, a second PCR proceeded for roughly 7 to 11 cycles. TCRdb reprocessed the 5' RACE reads with MiXCR, giving one entry per CDR3 protein. The sample records about 1.5 million distinct CDR3 sequences, roughly two fifths being singletons. Specimen: blood. The receptors come from a woman in her late teens or twenties in good health.

A note on this clonotype: One end of the junction does not line up with germline, which may come from a read error. The V gene is TRBV7-6, the J gene TRBJ1-1; no reliable D call. CDR3 length equals 13 residues. CDR1 and CDR2 (germline): SGHVS, FNYEAQ. For the CDR3, the DNA is TGTGCCTGCAGCTCAGGTAAGAACACTGAAGCTTTCTTT. This gives the protein CACSSGKNTEAFF.

This clonotype was recorded a few times. The rearrangement uses TRBV4-3 and TRBJ2-7; a possible D gene is TRBD2 (5 bases). CDR3 length: 15 amino acids. V gave up 1 base and J gave up 2 bases, with 12 bases separating them. Germline V lookup: CDR1 LGHNA, CDR2 YSLEER. The CDR3 DNA sequence: TGCGCCAGCAGCCAAGTTGCAAGCGGAACCTACGAGCAGTACTTC. Amino acid sequence: CASSQVASGTYEQYF.

In this sample, this clonotype turned up a few times. V usage is TRBV12-3 or TRBV12-4 and J usage is TRBJ1-1; 7 bases fit TRBD1. The V segment lost 5 bases and the J segment 6 bases; nucleotides outside the gene matches: 18. The CDR3 spans 17 residues. CDR3 region: CASSPAAYDREVAEAFF. The CDR3 nucleotides read TGTGCCAGCAGTCCGGCCGCCTACGACAGGGAGGTGGCTGAAGCTTTCTTT.

This clonotype was picked up a small number of times. The chain uses TRBV11-2 and TRBJ2-5; 7 bases are shared with TRBD1. CDR3 length equals 19 residues. Germline V gene data show CDR1 as SGHAT and CDR2 as FQNNGV. The ends lost 0 bases at V and 5 bases at J; junction bases unmatched: 18. This CDR3 is CASSLERVTAGGRRETQYF. As DNA, the CDR3 is TGTGCCAGCAGCTTAGAGCGGGTCACTGCAGGGGGTAGACGCGAGACCCAGTACTTC.

The chain links TRBV12-3 or TRBV12-4 to TRBJ2-4, with TRBD2 identical over 10 bases. The tail of the sequence fits TRBJ2-7 better, so the J call may be wrong. This CDR3 spans 14 amino acids. The DNA of the CDR3 is TGTGCCAGCAGGATAGCGGGGGGAAAAAACGAGCAGTACTTC. This codes for CASRIAGGKNEQYF.

V and J are TRBV7-2 and TRBJ2-7; D may be TRBD2 (6 bases). Germline V gene sequence: CDR1 SGHTA, CDR2 FQGNSA. The V end lost 5 bases, the J end lost 0 bases, and 11 bases lay between the germline ends. The CDR3 sequence is 14 residues long. CDR3 DNA sequence: TGTGCCAGCAGCCGAGCGGGCATCTCCTACGAGCAGTACTTC. Protein product: CASSRAGISYEQYF.

The chain joins TRBV20-1 to TRBJ1-2, with 12 nucleotides matching TRBD1. Germline lookup yields CDR1 DFQATT and CDR2 SNEGSKA (reference sequence). CDR3 length equals 16 residues. Losses at the gene ends were 0 bases for V and 5 bases for J; bases not matched to a gene: 7. CDR3 coding DNA: TGCAGTGCTAGAGACCCGGGACAGGGGGCAAGATATGGCTACACCTTC. It yields the protein CSARDPGQGARYGYTF.

There are a few counts of this clonotype. The V gene is TRBV27, the J gene TRBJ1-6, with 8 bases aligning to TRBD1. The CDR3 has 15 amino acids. V lost 5 bases to trimming and J lost 10 bases; unmatched junction nucleotides: 10. Germline CDR1 MNHEY, CDR2 SMNVEV (reference sequence). As DNA, the CDR3 is TGTGCCAGCAGTCTCTACAGGGGGGAAGGATCACCCCTCCACTTT. Protein: CASSLYRGEGSPLHF.

The chain has TRBV4-1 and TRBJ1-2; D remains ambiguous. V lost 1 base, J lost 6 bases, and 12 bases lay in between. This CDR3 has 14 residues. CDR1 is MGHRA, CDR2 YSYEKL, per germline. The CDR3: CASSQGGWTDGYTF. The CDR3 region has the DNA TGCGCCAGCAGCCAAGGCGGTTGGACGGATGGCTACACCTTC.

Of note for this clonotype: At one end, the junction sequence differs from germline, possibly due to a read error. The rearrangement uses TRBV4-3 and TRBJ1-1; the D gene is possibly TRBD1 (6 bases). This CDR3 comprises 13 residues. Per germline, CDR1 LGHNA and CDR2 YSLEER. Here the CDR3 DNA reads TGCGCCAGCCGACGCCGAGGGGACACTGGAGCTTTCTTT. As protein: CASRRRGDTGAFF.

This clonotype was observed a few times. The chain links TRBV18 to TRBJ1-1; the D is unclear. CDR1 and CDR2 from the germline V gene are KGHSH and LQKENI. The CDR3 is 16 amino acids. V gave up 1 base and J gave up 0 bases, with 12 bases separating them. The CDR3 DNA sequence: TGTGCCAGCTCACCACGGAATTGGAGGATGAACACTGAAGCTTTCTTT. As protein: CASSPRNWRMNTEAFF.

This clonotype was recorded a few times. This chain uses TRBV2 with TRBJ2-7; D gene unclear. The J call is doubtful: the DNA matches TRBJ2-5 better. The CDR3 contains 11 residues. The V gene's germline CDR1 is SNHLY and CDR2 FYNNEI. The CDR3 DNA sequence: TGTGCCAGCAGTGAAGCTGGGACCCAGTACTTC. As protein: CASSEAGTQYF.

This clonotype was detected ten times or more. The rearrangement links TRBV6-5 to TRBJ2-3; 7 bases are shared with TRBD2. This CDR3 has 11 residues. Germline assignment: CDR1 MNHEY and CDR2 SVGAGI. V gave up 5 bases and J gave up 8 bases; unmatched junction bases: 1. Written as DNA, the CDR3 is TGTGCCAGCAGTAAGCGGGGTACGCAGTATTTT. Amino acids: CASSKRGTQYF.

This clonotype was seen a handful of times. This chain links TRBV4-1 with TRBJ2-1; 9 nucleotides match TRBD2. The CDR3 runs 17 residues. After removal of 1 base from V and 3 bases from J, the junction contained 7 bases not matched to a gene. Per germline, CDR1 MGHRA and CDR2 YSYEKL. The CDR3 DNA is TGCGCCAGCAGCCAAGGTCCTAGCGGGGTTCTCTACAATGAGCAGTTCTTC. This gives the protein CASSQGPSGVLYNEQFF.

The gene calls are TRBV29-1 and TRBJ2-5; D is unresolved. The CDR3 has 12 amino acids. V lost 2 bases, J lost 7 bases, and 11 bases lay in between. The germline V gene encodes CDR1 SQVTM and CDR2 ANQGSEA. The CDR3 region has the DNA TGCAGCGTTGAACGGGTCGTGGGGACCCAGTACTTC. Translating it yields CSVERVVGTQYF. Supplemented by reference TRBV29-1 and TRBJ2-5, the full variable domain reads SAVISQKPSRDICQRGTSLTIQCQVDSQVTMMFWYRQQPGQSLTLIATANQGSEATYESGFVIDKFPISRPNLTFSTLTVSNMSPEDSSIYLCSVERVVGTQYFGPGTRLLVL.

This chain connects TRBV19 to TRBJ2-7, with D unresolved. Germline V gene data show CDR1 as LNHDA and CDR2 as SQIVND (reference sequence). V dropped 4 bases and J dropped 5 bases, with 6 bases sitting between them. This CDR3 comprises 11 residues. The CDR3 DNA is TGTGCCAGTAGTAACAACGACGAGCAGTACTTC. Translating gives CASSNNDEQYF. Together with reference TRBV19 and TRBJ2-7, the CDR3 gives the full variable domain: DGGITQSPKYLFRKEGQNVTLSCEQNLNHDAMYWYRQDPGQGLRLIYYSQIVNDFQKGDIAEGYSVSREKKESFPLTVTSAQKNPTAFYLCASSNNDEQYFGPGTRLTVT.

V gene TRBV29-1 combines with J gene TRBJ2-7; a weak D match, TRBD1 (6 bases). Trimming took 6 bases from V and 4 from J, leaving 16 bases between them. Germline CDR1 reads SQVTM; CDR2 reads ANQGSEA. The CDR3 consists of 13 residues. CDR3 sequence: CSVQGPGGYEQYF. DNA of the CDR3: TGCAGCGTCCAGGGGCCGGGCGGGTACGAGCAGTACTTC.